Listed here is a single TCR beta chain. As yet, its antigen is unknown. The data originate from a study of high-grade serous ovarian cancer treatment subgroups. About the research overall: Each sample yielded on average roughly 7,500 unique TCR beta rearrangements from about 15,000 reads. Findings and limits, study-wide: Different patients shared almost no repertoire; same-patient tumors shared about 0.11 to 0.79. Without spatial data, bulk sequencing limits insight into HGSC tumor diversity. TCR clonal relatedness correlated positively with neoantigen level.

Tumor tissue was taken before any definitive surgery or chemotherapy was given. The table came from immunoSEQ multiplex PCR; TCRdb's copy has only in-frame clones and leaves some out. Of more than 15,000 clones listed, roughly four fifths were seen once; the top ten hold about 6%. Trimming removed 8 bases at V and 7 bases at J, with 12 bases between. Germline V lookup: CDR1 SNHLY, CDR2 FYNNEI. This CDR3 contains 12 residues. This rearrangement joins TRBV2 to TRBJ2-1, with D maybe TRBD1 (5 bases). The sequencing sample was made of tumor tissue. This receptor was obtained from a human donor with high-grade serous ovarian cancer. The CDR3: CASRTLGNEQFF. CDR3 nucleotide sequence: TGTGCCAGCCGGACATTGGGGAATGAGCAGTTCTTC.